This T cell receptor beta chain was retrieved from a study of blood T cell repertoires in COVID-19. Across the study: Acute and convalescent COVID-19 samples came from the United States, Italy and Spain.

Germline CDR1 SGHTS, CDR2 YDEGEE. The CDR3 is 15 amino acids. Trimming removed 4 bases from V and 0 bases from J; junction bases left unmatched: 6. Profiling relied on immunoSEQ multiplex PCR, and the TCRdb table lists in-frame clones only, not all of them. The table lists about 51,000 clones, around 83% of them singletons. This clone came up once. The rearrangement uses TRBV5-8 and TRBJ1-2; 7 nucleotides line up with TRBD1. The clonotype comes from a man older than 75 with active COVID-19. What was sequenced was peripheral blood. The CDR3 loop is CASSLGQLTNYGYTF. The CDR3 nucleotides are TGTGCCAGCAGCCTGGGACAGCTCACTAACTATGGCTACACCTTC.